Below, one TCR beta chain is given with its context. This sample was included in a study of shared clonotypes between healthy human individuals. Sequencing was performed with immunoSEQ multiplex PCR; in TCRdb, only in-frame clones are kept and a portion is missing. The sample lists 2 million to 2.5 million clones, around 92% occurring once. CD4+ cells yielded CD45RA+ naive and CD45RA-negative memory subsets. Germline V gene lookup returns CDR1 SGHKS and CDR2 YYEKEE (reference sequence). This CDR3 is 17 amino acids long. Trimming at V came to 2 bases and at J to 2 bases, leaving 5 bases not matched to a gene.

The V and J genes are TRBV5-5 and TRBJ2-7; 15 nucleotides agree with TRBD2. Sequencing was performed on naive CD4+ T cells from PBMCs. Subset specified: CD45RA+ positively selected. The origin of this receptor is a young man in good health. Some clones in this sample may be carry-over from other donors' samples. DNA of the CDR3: TGTGCCAGCAGCTTAGGACTAGCGGGAGGGACTCCCTACGAGCAGTACTTC. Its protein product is CASSLGLAGGTPYEQYF.